This paragraph covers one T cell receptor beta chain sequence. This sample is part of a study of technical replicates of blood from a few donors. Libraries were prepared by immunoSEQ multiplex PCR; TCRdb keeps only in-frame clonotypes and omits some of them. The sample shows roughly 14,000 clones, more than 75% of them seen only once. V lost 5 bases, J lost 7 bases, and 10 bases stayed unmatched. This CDR3 has 14 residues. Germline-derived CDR1 and CDR2 are SGHVS and FQNEAQ. The sequenced material came from PBMCs. This chain links TRBV7-8 with TRBJ1-1; 7 positions agree with TRBD1. The origin of this receptor is a human donor in good health. The CDR3 protein is CASSPREGAFEAFF. The CDR3, as DNA: TGTGCCAGCAGCCCCCGCGAGGGGGCATTTGAAGCTTTCTTT.